This TCR beta chain stems from a study of blood T cell repertoires in COVID-19. Overall study: Italy, Spain and the United States were the sources of the convalescent and acute COVID-19 samples. In each case, the material was cDNA or gDNA derived from T cells, B-cell-depleted T cells, or PBMCs.

In the original processing: Nucleated cell counts were estimated from reference gene primer amplification. Clones were read by immunoSEQ multiplex PCR, and TCRdb kept only the in-frame ones, dropping some. The D gene and trimming were derived from the DNA, and the V and J assignments and clone size from that table. The sample has a few hundred thousand clones; about 91% are singletons. The V segment lost 8 bases and the J segment 4 bases; nucleotides outside the gene matches: 7. Germline V gene lookup returns CDR1 SGHAT and CDR2 FQNNGV. This CDR3 is built from 14 residues. V is TRBV11-2 and J is TRBJ2-5, with 10 positions matching TRBD1. The sequence derives from a woman in her 30s who had recovered from COVID-19. Sequenced sample: peripheral blood. In DNA form, the CDR3 reads TGTGCCAGCTCCATAAGGACAGGGGGAGAGACCCAGTACTTC. It codes for CASSIRTGGETQYF.